This TCR beta chain appears in the sequencing data of a study of cytomegalovirus exposure and HLA in healthy donors. Germline CDR1 reads KGHSH; CDR2 reads LQKENI. V lost 4 bases and J lost 1, with 10 bases in between. There are 14 residues in the CDR3. The PCR ran on 60 Vbeta and 13 Jbeta primers. TCRdb's table, derived via immunoSEQ multiplex PCR, lists solely in-frame clones and lacks some. Of some 170,000 clones listed, approximately 78% are singletons. Sequences were obtained from PBMCs. This receptor was identified in a woman under 30 in good health and CMV-seronegative. The chain couples TRBV18 to TRBJ1-1, with TRBD1 as a possible D gene (6 bases). CDR3 sequence: CASSRGPENTEAFF. The CDR3 DNA reads TGTGCCAGCTCACGGGGGCCAGAGAACACTGAAGCTTTCTTT.